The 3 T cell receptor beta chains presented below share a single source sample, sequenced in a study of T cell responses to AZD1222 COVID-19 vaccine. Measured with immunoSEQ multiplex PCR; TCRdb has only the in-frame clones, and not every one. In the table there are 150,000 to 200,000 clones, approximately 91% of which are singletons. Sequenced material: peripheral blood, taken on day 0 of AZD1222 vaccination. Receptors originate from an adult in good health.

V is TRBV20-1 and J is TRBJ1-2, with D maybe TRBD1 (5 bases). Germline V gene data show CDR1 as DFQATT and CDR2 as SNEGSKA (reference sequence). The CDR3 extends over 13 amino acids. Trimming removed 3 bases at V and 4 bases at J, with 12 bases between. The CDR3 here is CSASGRVGYGYTF. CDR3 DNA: TGCAGTGCTAGTGGCAGGGTGGGCTATGGCTACACCTTC.

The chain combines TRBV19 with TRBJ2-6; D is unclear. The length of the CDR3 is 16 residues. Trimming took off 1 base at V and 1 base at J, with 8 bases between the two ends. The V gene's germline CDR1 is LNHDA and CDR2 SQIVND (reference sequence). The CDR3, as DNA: TGTGCCAGTAGTATAGTGGGCGATTCTGGGGCCAACGTCCTGACTTTC. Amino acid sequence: CASSIVGDSGANVLTF.

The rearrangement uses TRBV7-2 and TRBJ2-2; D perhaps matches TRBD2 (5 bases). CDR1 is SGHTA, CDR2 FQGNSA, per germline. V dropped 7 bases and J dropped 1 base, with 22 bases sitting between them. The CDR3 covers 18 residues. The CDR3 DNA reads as TGTGCCAGCAAACCCCAGGCGGCGGGTCCTTTGAACACCGGGGAGCTGTTTTTT. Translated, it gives CASKPQAAGPLNTGELFF.